The entry below gives a single T cell receptor beta chain sequence along with its context. No cognate antigen has been identified for it. Base-call qualities are not available, and no considerably larger clone is one nucleotide away. Trimming removed 7 bases from V and 3 bases from J, leaving 9 bases between the germline ends. The CDR3 runs 12 amino acids, cysteine and phenylalanine included. The read is trimmed to its CDR3 DNA, 36 bases read in frame from base 1. This entry comes from a study of T cell repertoires in cytomegalovirus infection (dated by TCRdb to the late 2010s). About the full investigation: The HLA type of each donor mattered for the analysis, because public TCR beta signatures pointed to carriage of CMV infection along with the matching HLA type.

Sequencing instrument: Illumina HiSeq 1500. Starting from the raw public reads, TCRdb applied fastp trimming at Q25, assembled clones with MiXCR and retained in-frame beta chains. Every CDR3 protein is listed once, alongside the most common genes and DNA of its rows. The sample data list 150,000 to 160,000 distinct CDR3 sequences, and around 20% of these were observed just once. Over 9.5% of the sample goes to the ten largest clones. Study-wide conclusions, independent of this receptor: The ex vivo response was dominated by HLA-C-restricted CMV-specific TCR beta clonotypes, and the single most frequent clonotype in two of eight donors was supplied by these HLA-C-restricted clonotypes. Carriers of CMV infection plus the relevant HLA type were discriminated by the cumulative frequency of public TCR beta family members in the study cohort and in an independent roughly 370-donor cohort.

The sequence was collected from a human donor in good health (CMV status not recorded). Some clones in this sample may be carry-over from other donors' samples. The receptor chain draws on TRBV23-1 and TRBJ1-1, and TRBD1 may be the D gene, going by 5 matching bases. TRBV23-1 is an ORF for which the function is uncertain. Sequenced material: PBMCs. CDR3 region: CASKGRDTEAFF. The sequenced DNA is TGCGCCAGCAAGGGCAGGGACACTGAAGCTTTCTTT.